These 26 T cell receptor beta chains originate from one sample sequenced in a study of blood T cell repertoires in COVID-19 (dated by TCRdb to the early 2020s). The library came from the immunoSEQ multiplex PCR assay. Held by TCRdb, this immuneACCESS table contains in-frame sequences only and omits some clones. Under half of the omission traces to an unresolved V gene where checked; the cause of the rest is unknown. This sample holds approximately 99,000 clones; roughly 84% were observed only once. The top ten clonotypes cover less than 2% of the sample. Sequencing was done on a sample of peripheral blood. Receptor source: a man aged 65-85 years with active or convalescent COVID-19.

The CDR3 sequence is CASSGETSTDTQYF. CDR3 in DNA: TGTGCCAGCAGCGGAGAAACTAGCACAGATACGCAGTATTTT. V usage is TRBV9 and J usage is TRBJ2-3; no clear D gene. The ends were cut back, 3 bases at V and 0 bases at J, with 8 bases in the middle. This CDR3 has 14 amino acids. Germline CDR1 SGDLS, CDR2 YYNGEE.

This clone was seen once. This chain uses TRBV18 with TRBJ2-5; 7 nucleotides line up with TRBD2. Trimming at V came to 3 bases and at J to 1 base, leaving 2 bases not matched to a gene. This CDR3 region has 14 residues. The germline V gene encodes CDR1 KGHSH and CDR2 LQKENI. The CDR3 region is CASSPLAAQETQYF. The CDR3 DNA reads TGTGCCAGCTCACCCCTAGCGGCCCAAGAGACCCAGTACTTC.

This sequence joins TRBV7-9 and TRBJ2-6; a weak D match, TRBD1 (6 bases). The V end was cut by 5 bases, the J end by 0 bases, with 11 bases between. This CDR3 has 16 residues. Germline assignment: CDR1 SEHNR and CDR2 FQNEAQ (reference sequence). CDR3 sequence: CASSQNRDSGANVLTF. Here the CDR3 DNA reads TGTGCCAGCAGCCAGAACAGGGACTCTGGGGCCAACGTCCTGACTTTC.

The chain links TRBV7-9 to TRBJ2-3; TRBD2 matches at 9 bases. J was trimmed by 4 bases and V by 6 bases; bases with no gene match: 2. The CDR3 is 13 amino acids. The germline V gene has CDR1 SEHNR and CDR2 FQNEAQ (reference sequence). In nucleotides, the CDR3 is TGTGCCAGCAGATCTAGCGGGGCAGATACGCAGTATTTT. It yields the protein CASRSSGADTQYF.

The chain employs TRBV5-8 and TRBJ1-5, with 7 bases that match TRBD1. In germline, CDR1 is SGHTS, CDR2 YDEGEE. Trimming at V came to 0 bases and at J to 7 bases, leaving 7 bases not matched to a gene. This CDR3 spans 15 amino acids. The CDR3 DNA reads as TGTGCCAGCAGCTTGGGACAGGGTAAGGGCCAGCCCCAGCATTTT. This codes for CASSLGQGKGQPQHF.

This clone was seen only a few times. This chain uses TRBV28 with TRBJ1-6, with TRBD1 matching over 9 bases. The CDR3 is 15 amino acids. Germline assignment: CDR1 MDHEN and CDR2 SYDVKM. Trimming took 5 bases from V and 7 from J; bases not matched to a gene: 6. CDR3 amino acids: CASSLRDRDNSPLHF. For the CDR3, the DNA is TGTGCCAGCAGTCTCAGGGACAGGGACAATTCACCCCTCCACTTT.

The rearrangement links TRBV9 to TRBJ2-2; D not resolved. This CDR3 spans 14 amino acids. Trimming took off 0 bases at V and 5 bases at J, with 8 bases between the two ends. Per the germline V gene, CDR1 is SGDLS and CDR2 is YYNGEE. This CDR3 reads CASSVDYRTGELFF. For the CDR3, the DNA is TGTGCCAGCAGCGTAGACTATAGAACCGGGGAGCTGTTTTTT.

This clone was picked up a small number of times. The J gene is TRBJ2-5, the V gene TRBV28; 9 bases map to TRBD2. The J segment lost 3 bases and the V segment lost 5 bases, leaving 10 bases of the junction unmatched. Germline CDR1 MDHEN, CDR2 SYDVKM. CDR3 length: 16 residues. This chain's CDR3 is CASSPSGLAGKETQYF. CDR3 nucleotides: TGTGCCAGCAGTCCCTCGGGTCTAGCGGGAAAAGAGACCCAGTACTTC.

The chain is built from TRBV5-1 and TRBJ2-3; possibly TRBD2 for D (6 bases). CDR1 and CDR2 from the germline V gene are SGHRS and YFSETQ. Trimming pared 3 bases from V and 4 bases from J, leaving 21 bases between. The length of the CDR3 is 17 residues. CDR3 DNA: TGCGCCAGCAGCTCCCCCCGCGGGGTGACGGGCTCAGATACGCAGTATTTT. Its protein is CASSSPRGVTGSDTQYF.

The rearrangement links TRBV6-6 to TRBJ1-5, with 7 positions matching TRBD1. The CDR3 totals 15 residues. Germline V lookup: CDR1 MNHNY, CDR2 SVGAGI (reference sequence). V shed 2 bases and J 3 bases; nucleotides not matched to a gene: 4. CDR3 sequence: CASSYGQGDNQPQHF. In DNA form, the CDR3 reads TGTGCCAGCAGTTACGGGCAGGGGGACAATCAGCCCCAGCATTTT.

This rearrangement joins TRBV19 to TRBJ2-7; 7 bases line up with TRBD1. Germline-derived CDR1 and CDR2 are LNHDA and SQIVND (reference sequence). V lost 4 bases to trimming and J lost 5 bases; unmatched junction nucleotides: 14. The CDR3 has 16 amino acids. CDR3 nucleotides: TGTGCCAGTAGTACTGCTCCCTCGACAGGGCGCGACGAGCAGTACTTC. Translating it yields CASSTAPSTGRDEQYF.

Written as DNA, the CDR3 is TGTGCCAGCAGAACAGGCGATCTAAACTATGGCTACACCTTC. Translating gives CASRTGDLNYGYTF. The chain combines TRBV6-5 with TRBJ1-2; D might be TRBD1 (5 bases). Deletions cut 6 bases from V and 2 bases from J, with 13 bases between. The CDR3 is 14 residues long. Looked up from germline, CDR1 is MNHEY and CDR2 is SVGAGI.

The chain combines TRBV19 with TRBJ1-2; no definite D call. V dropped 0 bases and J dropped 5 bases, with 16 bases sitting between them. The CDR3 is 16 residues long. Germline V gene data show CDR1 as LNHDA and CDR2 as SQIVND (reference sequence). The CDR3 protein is CASSIDSVEIFYGYTF. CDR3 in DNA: TGTGCCAGTAGTATAGACAGCGTTGAAATCTTTTATGGCTACACCTTC.

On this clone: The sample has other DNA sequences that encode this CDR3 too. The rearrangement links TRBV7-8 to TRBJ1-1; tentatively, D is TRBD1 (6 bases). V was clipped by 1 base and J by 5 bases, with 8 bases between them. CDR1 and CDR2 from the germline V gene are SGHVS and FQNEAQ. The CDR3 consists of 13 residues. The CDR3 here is CASSLDRETEAFF. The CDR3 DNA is TGTGCCAGCAGCTTAGACAGGGAGACTGAAGCTTTCTTT.

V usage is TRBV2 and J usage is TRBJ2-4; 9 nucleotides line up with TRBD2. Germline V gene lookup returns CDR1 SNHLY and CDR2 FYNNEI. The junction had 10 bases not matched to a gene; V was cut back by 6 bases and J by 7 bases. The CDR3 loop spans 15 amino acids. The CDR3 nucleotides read TGTGCCAGCAGCGTAGCGGGGGCGGCTAGGAACATTCAGTACTTC. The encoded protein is CASSVAGAARNIQYF.

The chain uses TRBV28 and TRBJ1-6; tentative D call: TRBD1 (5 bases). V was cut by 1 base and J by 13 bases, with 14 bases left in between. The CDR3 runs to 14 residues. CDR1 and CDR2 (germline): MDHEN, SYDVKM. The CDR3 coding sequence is TGTGCCAGCAGTTTATCGGCGGGGGGAAGGCCCCTCCACTTT. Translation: CASSLSAGGRPLHF.

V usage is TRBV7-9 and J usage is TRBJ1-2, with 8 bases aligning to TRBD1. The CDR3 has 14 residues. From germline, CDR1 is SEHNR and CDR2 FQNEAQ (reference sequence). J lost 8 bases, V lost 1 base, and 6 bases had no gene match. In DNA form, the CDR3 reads TGTGCCAGCAGCTTAGGGGACAGGCCCCGGGGCTACACCTTC. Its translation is CASSLGDRPRGYTF. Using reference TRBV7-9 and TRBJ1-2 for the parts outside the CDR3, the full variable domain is DTGVSQNPRHKITKRGQNVTFRCDPISEHNRLYWYRQTLGQGPEFLTYFQNEAQLEKSRLLSDRFSAERPKGSFSTLEIQRTEQGDSAMYLCASSLGDRPRGYTFGSGTRLTVV.

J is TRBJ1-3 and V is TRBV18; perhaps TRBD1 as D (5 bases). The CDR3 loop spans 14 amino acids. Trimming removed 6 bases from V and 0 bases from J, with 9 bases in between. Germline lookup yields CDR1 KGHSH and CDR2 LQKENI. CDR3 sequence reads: CASSEGNSGNTIYF. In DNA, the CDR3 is TGTGCCAGCTCGGAGGGGAACTCTGGAAACACCATATATTTT.

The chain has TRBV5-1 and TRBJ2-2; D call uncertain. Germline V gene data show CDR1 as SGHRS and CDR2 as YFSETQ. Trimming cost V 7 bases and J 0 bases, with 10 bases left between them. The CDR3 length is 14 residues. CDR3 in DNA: TGCGCCAGCTGCGAGTCCCCGAACACCGGGGAGCTGTTTTTT. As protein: CASCESPNTGELFF.

The DNA for the CDR3 is TGTGCCAGCAGCTCCCGGGTTAGCAATCAGCCCCAGCATTTT. Protein: CASSSRVSNQPQHF. The gene calls are TRBV7-9 and TRBJ1-5; D uncertain. The CDR3 extends over 14 amino acids. Trimming took off 4 bases at V and 0 bases at J, with 7 bases between the two ends. Per the germline V gene, CDR1 is SEHNR and CDR2 is FQNEAQ (reference sequence).

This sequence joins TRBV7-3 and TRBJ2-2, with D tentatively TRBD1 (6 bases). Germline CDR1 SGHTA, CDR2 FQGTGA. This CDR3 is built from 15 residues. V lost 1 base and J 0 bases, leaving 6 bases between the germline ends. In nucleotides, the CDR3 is TGTGCCAGCAGCTTAAACAGGGCGAACACCGGGGAGCTGTTTTTT. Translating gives CASSLNRANTGELFF.

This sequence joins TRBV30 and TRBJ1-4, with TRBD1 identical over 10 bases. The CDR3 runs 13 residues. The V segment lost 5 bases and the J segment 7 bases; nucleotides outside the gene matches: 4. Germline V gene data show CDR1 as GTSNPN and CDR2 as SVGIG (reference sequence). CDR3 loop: CAWDDRGLEKLFF. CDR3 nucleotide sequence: TGTGCCTGGGATGACAGGGGGCTTGAAAAACTGTTTTTT.

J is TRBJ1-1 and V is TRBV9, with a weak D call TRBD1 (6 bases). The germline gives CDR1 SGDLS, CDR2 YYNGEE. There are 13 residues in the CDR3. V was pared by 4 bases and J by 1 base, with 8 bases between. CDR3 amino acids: CASSLQGNTEAFF. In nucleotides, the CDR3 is TGTGCCAGCAGCCTACAGGGGAACACTGAAGCTTTCTTT.

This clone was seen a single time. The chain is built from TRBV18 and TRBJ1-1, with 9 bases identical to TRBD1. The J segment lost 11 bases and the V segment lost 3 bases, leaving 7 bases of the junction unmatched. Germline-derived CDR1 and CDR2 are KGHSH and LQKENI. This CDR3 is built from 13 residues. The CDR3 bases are TGTGCCAGCTCACCTCCGGGACAGGGATGGGCTTTCTTT. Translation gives CASSPPGQGWAFF.

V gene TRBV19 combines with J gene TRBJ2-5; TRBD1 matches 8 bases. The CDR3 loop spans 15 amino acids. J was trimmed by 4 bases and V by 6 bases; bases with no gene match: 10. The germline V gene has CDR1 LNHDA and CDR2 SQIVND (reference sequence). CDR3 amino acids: CASSLRGGQGETQYF. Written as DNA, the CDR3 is TGTGCCAGTAGCCTCAGAGGCGGACAGGGAGAGACCCAGTACTTC.

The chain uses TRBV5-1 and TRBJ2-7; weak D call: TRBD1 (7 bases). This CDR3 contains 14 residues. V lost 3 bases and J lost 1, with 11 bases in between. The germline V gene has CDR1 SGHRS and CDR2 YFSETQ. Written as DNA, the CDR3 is TGCGCCAGCAGCTCCCAGGGGGGTTCCTACGAGCAGTACTTC. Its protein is CASSSQGGSYEQYF.